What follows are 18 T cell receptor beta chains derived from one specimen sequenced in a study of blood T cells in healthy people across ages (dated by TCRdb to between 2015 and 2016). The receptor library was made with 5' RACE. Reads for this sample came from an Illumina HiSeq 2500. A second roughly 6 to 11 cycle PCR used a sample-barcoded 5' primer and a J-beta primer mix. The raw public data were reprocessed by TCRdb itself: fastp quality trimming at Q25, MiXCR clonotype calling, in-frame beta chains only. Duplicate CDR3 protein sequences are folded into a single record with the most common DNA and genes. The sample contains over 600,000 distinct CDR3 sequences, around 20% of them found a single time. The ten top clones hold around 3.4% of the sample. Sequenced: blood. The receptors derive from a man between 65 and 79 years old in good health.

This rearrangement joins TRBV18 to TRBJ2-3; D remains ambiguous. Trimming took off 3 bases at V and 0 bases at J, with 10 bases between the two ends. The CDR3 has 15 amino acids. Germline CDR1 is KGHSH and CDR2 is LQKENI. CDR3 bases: TGTGCCAGCTCACCGAAGCACGAGAGCACAGATACGCAGTATTTT. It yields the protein CASSPKHESTDTQYF.

The CDR3 spells CASSVVGAPEAFF. CDR3 in DNA: TGTGCCAGCAGTGTGGTGGGAGCCCCTGAAGCTTTCTTT. The V gene is TRBV2, the J gene TRBJ1-1; no firm D call. Germline lookup yields CDR1 SNHLY and CDR2 FYNNEI. Between the trimmed V and J ends, which lost 4 bases and 6 bases, there was a span of 12 bases. CDR3 length equals 13 residues.

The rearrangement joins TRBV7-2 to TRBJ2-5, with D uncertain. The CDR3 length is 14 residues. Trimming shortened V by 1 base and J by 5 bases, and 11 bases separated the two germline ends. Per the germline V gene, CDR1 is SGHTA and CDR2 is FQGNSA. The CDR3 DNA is TGTGCCAGCAGCTTAGGGGCGGTACGGGAGACCCAGTACTTC. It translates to CASSLGAVRETQYF.

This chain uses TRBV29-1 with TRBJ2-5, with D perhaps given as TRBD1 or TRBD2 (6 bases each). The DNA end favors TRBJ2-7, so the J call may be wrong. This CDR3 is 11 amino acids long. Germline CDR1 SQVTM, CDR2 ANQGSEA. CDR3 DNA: TGCAGCGTTAGGGGGGCCTACGAGCAGTACTTC. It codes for CSVRGAYEQYF.

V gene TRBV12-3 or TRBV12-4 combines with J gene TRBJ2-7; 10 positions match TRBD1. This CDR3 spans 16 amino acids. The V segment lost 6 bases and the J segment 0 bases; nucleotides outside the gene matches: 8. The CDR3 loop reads CASSPDRGSTSYEQYF. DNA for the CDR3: TGTGCCAGCAGCCCGGACAGGGGGAGTACCTCCTACGAGCAGTACTTC.

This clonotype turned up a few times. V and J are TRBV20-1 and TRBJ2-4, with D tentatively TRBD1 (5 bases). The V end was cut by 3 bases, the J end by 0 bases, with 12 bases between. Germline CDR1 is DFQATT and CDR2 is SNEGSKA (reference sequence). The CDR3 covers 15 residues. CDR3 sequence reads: CSARRTQLAKNIQYF. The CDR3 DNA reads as TGCAGTGCTAGGAGGACACAGCTAGCCAAAAACATTCAGTACTTC.

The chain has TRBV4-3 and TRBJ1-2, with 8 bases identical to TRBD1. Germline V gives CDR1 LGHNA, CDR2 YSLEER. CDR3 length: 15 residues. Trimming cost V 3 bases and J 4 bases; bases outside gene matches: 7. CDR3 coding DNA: TGCGCCAGCAGCCAGGGTGGACAGGGCGGCTATGGCTACACCTTC. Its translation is CASSQGGQGGYGYTF.

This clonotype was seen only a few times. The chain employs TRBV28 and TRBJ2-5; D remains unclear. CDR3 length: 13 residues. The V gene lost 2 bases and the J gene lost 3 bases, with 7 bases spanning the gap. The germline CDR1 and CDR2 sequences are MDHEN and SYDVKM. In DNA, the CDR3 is TGTGCCAGCAGTTTAGTGGAAGAAGAGACCCAGTACTTC. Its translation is CASSLVEEETQYF.

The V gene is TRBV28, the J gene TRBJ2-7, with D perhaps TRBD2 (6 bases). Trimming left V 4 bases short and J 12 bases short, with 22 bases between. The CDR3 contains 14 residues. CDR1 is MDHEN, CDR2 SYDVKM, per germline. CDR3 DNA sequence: TGTGCCAGCAGTTCGTTAGCGATGCGGGCGGGGTTGTACTTC. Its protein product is CASSSLAMRAGLYF.

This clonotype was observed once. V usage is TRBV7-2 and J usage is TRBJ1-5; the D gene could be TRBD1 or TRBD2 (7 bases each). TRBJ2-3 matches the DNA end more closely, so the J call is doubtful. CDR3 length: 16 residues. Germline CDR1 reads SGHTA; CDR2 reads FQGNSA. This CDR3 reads CASSPQTGRVGQPQYF. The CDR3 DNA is TGTGCCAGCAGCCCGCAGACAGGGAGGGTTGGTCAGCCCCAGTATTTT.

The CDR3 reads CASSLQKRTEYNEQFF. In nucleotides, the CDR3 is TGTGCCAGCAGCTTACAGAAGAGGACAGAGTACAATGAGCAGTTCTTC. The chain carries TRBV7-9 and TRBJ2-1; maybe TRBD1 (6 bases). This CDR3 region has 16 residues. In germline, CDR1 is SEHNR, CDR2 FQNEAQ (reference sequence). V lost 2 bases, J lost 4 bases, and 15 bases lay in between.

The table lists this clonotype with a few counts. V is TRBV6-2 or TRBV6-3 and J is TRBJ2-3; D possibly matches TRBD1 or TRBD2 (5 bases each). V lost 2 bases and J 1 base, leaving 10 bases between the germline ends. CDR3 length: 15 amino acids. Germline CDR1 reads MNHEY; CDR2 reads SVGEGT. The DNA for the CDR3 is TGTGCCAGCAGTTACGAGGGGAAGGGCACAGATACGCAGTATTTT. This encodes CASSYEGKGTDTQYF.

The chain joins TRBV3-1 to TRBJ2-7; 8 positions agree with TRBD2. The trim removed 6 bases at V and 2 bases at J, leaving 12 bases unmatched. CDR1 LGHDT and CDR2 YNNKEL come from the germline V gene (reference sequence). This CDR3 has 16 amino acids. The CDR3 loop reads CASSQSPGLGPYEQYF. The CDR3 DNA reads TGTGCCAGCAGTCAATCACCGGGACTAGGACCCTACGAGCAGTACTTC.

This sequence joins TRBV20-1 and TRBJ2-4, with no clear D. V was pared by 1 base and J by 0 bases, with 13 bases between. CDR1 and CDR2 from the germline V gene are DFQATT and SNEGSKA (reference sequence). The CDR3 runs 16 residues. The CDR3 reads CSARVRTSLAKNIQYF. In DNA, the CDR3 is TGCAGTGCTAGAGTAAGGACCTCCCTAGCCAAAAACATTCAGTACTTC.

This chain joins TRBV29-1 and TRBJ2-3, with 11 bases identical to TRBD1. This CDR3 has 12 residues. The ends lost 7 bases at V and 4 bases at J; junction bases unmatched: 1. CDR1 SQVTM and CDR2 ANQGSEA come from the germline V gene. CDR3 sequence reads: CSGTGGADTQYF. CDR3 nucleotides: TGCAGCGGGACAGGGGGCGCAGATACGCAGTATTTT.

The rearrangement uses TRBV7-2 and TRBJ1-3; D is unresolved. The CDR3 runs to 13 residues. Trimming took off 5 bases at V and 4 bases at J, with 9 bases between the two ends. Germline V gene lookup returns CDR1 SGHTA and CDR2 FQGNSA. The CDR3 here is CASSTWEGNTIYF. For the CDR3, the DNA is TGTGCCAGCAGCACTTGGGAGGGAAACACCATATATTTT. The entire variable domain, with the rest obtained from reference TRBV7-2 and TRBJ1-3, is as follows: GAGVSQSPSNKVTEKGKDVELRCDPISGHTALYWYRQSLGQGLEFLIYFQGNSAPDKSGLPSDRFSAERTGGSVSTLTIQRTQQEDSAVYLCASSTWEGNTIYFGEGSWLTVV.

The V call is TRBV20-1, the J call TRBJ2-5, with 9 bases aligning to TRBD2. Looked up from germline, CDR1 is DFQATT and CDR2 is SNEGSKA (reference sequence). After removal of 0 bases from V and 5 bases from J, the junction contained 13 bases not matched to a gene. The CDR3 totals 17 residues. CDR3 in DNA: TGCAGTGCTAGAGATCGGCGGGAGGGCCTTTGGGGTGAGACCCAGTACTTC. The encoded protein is CSARDRREGLWGETQYF.

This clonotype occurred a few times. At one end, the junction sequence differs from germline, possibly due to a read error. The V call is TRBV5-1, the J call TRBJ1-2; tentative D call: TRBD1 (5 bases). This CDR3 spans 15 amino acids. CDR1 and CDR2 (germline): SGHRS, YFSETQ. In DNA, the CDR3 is TGCACCAGCAGCACCGGAGGGACGGCCCCGTATGGCTACACCTTC. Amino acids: CTSSTGGTAPYGYTF.